Included here is one T cell receptor (beta chain) sequence, with context. Donors were grouped by their self-reported clinical history. From germline, CDR1 is MNHEY and CDR2 SMNVEV (reference sequence). This CDR3 has 15 amino acids. J gave up 3 bases and V 4 bases, and 5 bases lay outside the gene matches. This sample is drawn from a study of blood T cell repertoires in COVID-19. TCRdb's copy holds only in-frame clones and misses some; the assay was immunoSEQ multiplex PCR. Of about 250,000 clones listed, 88% were seen once; the top ten hold under 3.5%. This chain links TRBV27 with TRBJ1-5; 8 bases match TRBD1. The sequence derives from a woman aged 50 to 60 who had recovered from COVID-19. The sample taken for sequencing was PBMCs or T cells enriched from blood (not recorded which). The CDR3 nucleotides are TGTGCCAGCAGTTCCTACAGGGGGGCCAATCAGCCCCAGCATTTT. It codes for CASSSYRGANQPQHF.